This T cell receptor (beta chain) is from a study of T cell clonality in common variable immunodeficiency. Study observations and caveats: Fewer deletions and N-nucleotide insertions were reportedly seen in common variable immunodeficiency TCR beta sequences. Compared with healthy controls, CVID subjects showed increased TCRbeta clonality, mostly in about a third. Compared with controls, CVID subjects had fewer shared TCRbeta clones.

As to this clone: Its matching antigen is unknown. The missing CDR3 end, 3 residues past where the read stops, is filled in from the germline J gene.

This CDR3 region has 16 residues. V trimming: 0 bases; J trimming: 2 bases; junction bases outside the gene matches: 1. Looked up from germline, CDR1 is SGHTA and CDR2 is FQGNSA. Each donor provided about 5 to 8 ml of heparinized whole blood. Libraries were prepared by immunoSEQ multiplex PCR; TCRdb keeps only in-frame clonotypes and omits some of them. There are 15,000 to 20,000 clones in the sample, none observed a single time. The origin of this receptor is a human donor with common variable immunodeficiency. V gene TRBV7-2 combines with J gene TRBJ2-6; 7 bases agree with TRBD2. The material sequenced was peripheral blood mononuclear cells. CDR3 protein: CASSLAGGTGANVLTF. The sequenced part of the CDR3 DNA is TGTGCCAGCAGCTTAGCGGGGGGGACTGGGGCCAACGTC.